The 7 T cell receptor beta chains listed next were all sequenced from one sample in a study of post-analysis software for immune sequencing data. No antigens are known for them. Presence of unique molecular identifiers characterized the TCR beta cDNA libraries. TCRdb independently ran MiXCR on the PCR reads; one entry per CDR3 protein. The sample comprises roughly 700,000 distinct CDR3 sequences, roughly 27% of which are singletons, and approximately 0.6% rests with the top ten. Study-wide results and caveats: Patients had higher frequencies than controls of roughly five TRBV segments, including TRBV5-6, TRBV5-1 and TRBV20-1.

Sample: blood. The receptors here all came from a girl aged 5-17 years with multiple sclerosis.

V is TRBV9 and J is TRBJ1-1, with D hard to call. Between the trimmed V and J ends, which lost 0 bases and 1 base, there was a span of 10 bases. There are 15 residues in the CDR3. In germline, CDR1 is SGDLS, CDR2 YYNGEE. The CDR3 DNA is TGTGCCAGCAGCGTAGGGCCGAATGGGAACACTGAAGCTTTCTTT. The encoded protein is CASSVGPNGNTEAFF.

This clonotype has just a few counts. This sequence joins TRBV9 and TRBJ2-1; tentative D call: TRBD2 (7 bases). Germline V CDR1 and CDR2: SGDLS, YYNGEE. V was shortened by 0 bases and J by 4 bases, with 32 bases between the two germline ends. The CDR3 runs 22 residues. In DNA form, the CDR3 reads TGTGCCAGCAGCGTAGGAATCGCCCGGGGGGCCGGGGGTCGGAGGCCTTACAATGAGCAGTTCTTC. This translates into CASSVGIARGAGGRRPYNEQFF. The full variable domain, completed using reference TRBV9 and TRBJ2-1, is DSGVTQTPKHLITATGQRVTLRCSPRSGDLSVYWYQQSLDQGLQFLIQYYNGEERAKGNILERFSAQQFPDLHSELNLSSLELGDSALYFCASSVGIARGAGGRRPYNEQFFGPGTRLTVL.

Here the CDR3 reads CSARNPRESTDTQYF. DNA of the CDR3: TGCAGTGCTAGGAATCCCAGGGAGAGCACAGATACGCAGTATTTT. The chain recombines TRBV20-1 with TRBJ2-3; D is perhaps TRBD1 or TRBD2 (5 bases each). Germline assignment: CDR1 DFQATT and CDR2 SNEGSKA (reference sequence). CDR3 length: 15 residues. Between the trimmed V and J ends, which lost 3 bases and 0 bases, there was a span of 13 bases.

The chain combines TRBV27 with TRBJ1-5, with 7 bases identical to TRBD1. Germline CDR1 reads MNHEY; CDR2 reads SMNVEV (reference sequence). J was trimmed by 2 bases and V by 6 bases; bases with no gene match: 10. The CDR3 contains 16 residues. CDR3 sequence (DNA): TGTGCCAGCAGCGAAGTGGCAGGGGGTGGCAATCAGCCCCAGCATTTT. Encoded protein: CASSEVAGGGNQPQHF.

The chain joins TRBV7-9 to TRBJ2-7, with D possibly being TRBD2 (5 bases). The CDR3 has 13 amino acids. Germline V gene data show CDR1 as SEHNR and CDR2 as FQNEAQ (reference sequence). V was pared by 3 bases and J by 3 bases, with 9 bases between. The CDR3 here is CASSLPGDYEQYF. DNA for the CDR3: TGTGCCAGCAGCTTGCCCGGGGACTACGAGCAGTACTTC.

The rearrangement uses TRBV20-1 and TRBJ1-1; TRBD1 is a possible D gene (5 bases). The V and J ends lost 1 base and 12 bases respectively, with 21 bases between them. The germline CDR1 and CDR2 sequences are DFQATT and SNEGSKA (reference sequence). This CDR3 has 14 amino acids. CDR3 sequence reads: CSARAWRGSAPPFF. Here the CDR3 DNA reads TGCAGTGCTAGAGCGTGGAGGGGTTCCGCTCCTCCTTTCTTT.

This clonotype was observed a handful of times. CDR3 DNA sequence: TGTGCCAGCAGAGGTCCAGCGGGACAGCAGTTGCAGTTCTTC. It is translated as CASRGPAGQQLQFF. The V and J genes are TRBV7-9 and TRBJ2-1; either TRBD1 or TRBD2 may supply D (7 bases each). The V end lost 6 bases, the J end lost 12 bases, and 21 bases lay between the germline ends. CDR3 length: 14 amino acids. Germline CDR1 reads SEHNR; CDR2 reads FQNEAQ (reference sequence).